This T cell receptor (beta chain) was sequenced during a study of early T cells in non-severe SARS-CoV-2 infection. Individual cDNA molecules each received unique molecular identifiers attached to them. One entry per CDR3 protein, called by TCRdb with MiXCR from the 5' RACE reads. The profile shows some 90,000 distinct CDR3 sequences, about 15% of them singletons. This TCR was recovered from an adult who was a healthcare worker with PCR-confirmed SARS-CoV-2 infection or an uninfected control (not recorded which). The sequencing input was whole blood.

The CDR3 loop is CASTALRVDEQFF. DNA for the CDR3: TGTGCCAGCACTGCCTTGAGGGTCGATGAGCAGTTCTTC. The V call is TRBV28, the J call TRBJ2-1; D possibly corresponds to TRBD2 (5 bases). The germline V gene has CDR1 MDHEN and CDR2 SYDVKM. The CDR3 contains 13 residues. Trimming removed 7 bases at V and 8 bases at J, with 15 bases between.